There are a few counts of the clone carrying this TCR beta chain. The V end lost 7 bases, the J end lost 5 bases, and 17 bases lay between the germline ends. The CDR3 has 14 residues. Germline V gene sequence: CDR1 SNHLY, CDR2 FYNNEI. This sample is part of a study of spatial heterogeneity in lung cancer. Time point in this sample: sample taken at primary tumor resection. Unsorted whole RNA samples from tumor, nontumor lung or frozen PBMC were sequenced. In TCRdb, the 5' RACE reads were re-called with MiXCR into one record per CDR3 protein. The sample lists 15,000 to 20,000 distinct CDR3 sequences; about 22% were seen once.

The receptor's source is a female donor with early-stage non-small cell lung cancer. The source material was PBMCs, sampled at surgery. The chain has TRBV2 and TRBJ2-5; D is perhaps TRBD2 (6 bases). The CDR3, as DNA: TGTGCCAGCAAACTGCGGCGGGATCTCGAGACCCAGTACTTC. Translated, it gives CASKLRRDLETQYF. The full variable domain, in which reference TRBV2 and TRBJ2-5 provide the parts outside the CDR3, is EPEVTQTPSHQVTQMGQEVILRCVPISNHLYFYWYRQILGQKVEFLVSFYNNEISEKSEIFDDQFSVERPDGSNFTLKIRSTKLEDSAMYFCASKLRRDLETQYFGPGTRLLVL.